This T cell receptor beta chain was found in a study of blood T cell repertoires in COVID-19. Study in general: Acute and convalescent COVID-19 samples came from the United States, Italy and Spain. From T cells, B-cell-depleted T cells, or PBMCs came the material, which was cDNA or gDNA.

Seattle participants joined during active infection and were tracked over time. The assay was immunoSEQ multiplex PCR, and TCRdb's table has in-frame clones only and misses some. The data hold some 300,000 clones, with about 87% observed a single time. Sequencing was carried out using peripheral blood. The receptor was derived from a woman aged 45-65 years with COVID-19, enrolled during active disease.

The CDR3 coding sequence is TGTGCCAGCAGCCAGGGAGGGAGAAGCTCCTACAATGAGCAGTTCTTC. It specifies CASSQGGRSSYNEQFF. The V call is TRBV3-1 (or the pseudogene TRBV3-2), the J call TRBJ2-1; 7 bases align to TRBD2. V lost 3 bases, J lost 0 bases, and 5 bases stayed unmatched. CDR3 size: 16 residues. Germline V gives CDR1 LGHDT, CDR2 YNNKEL (reference sequence).